The 3 T cell receptor beta chains listed next were all sequenced from one sample in a study of patients and donors after allogeneic stem cell transplantation. One entry per CDR3 protein results from TCRdb running MiXCR on the RT-PCR reads. The sample records about 57,000 distinct CDR3 sequences, approximately 12% being singletons. The sequenced sample consisted of blood, either unsorted or a sorted T cell fraction (not recorded which). Every receptor here comes from a human donor who was either an allogeneic HSCT recipient or a stem cell or donor lymphocyte infusion donor (not recorded which). It is not recorded whose cells these are; they may come from a transplant donor.

The V and J genes are TRBV28 and TRBJ2-3, with TRBD2 matching 7 bases. The V segment lost 5 bases and the J segment 2 bases; nucleotides outside the gene matches: 4. Germline values: CDR1 MDHEN, CDR2 SYDVKM. The CDR3 contains 14 residues. In DNA, the CDR3 is TGTGCCAGCAGTGGGACTATTTACACAGATACGCAGTATTTT. Translated, it gives CASSGTIYTDTQYF.

In this sample, this clonotype turned up many times. The chain joins TRBV24-1 to TRBJ2-1; 8 nucleotides match TRBD2. The CDR3 runs to 15 residues. Germline V gene sequence: CDR1 KGHDR, CDR2 SFDVKD. V shed 5 bases, J shed 6 bases, and the junction held 8 bases outside the gene matches. The CDR3 nucleotides are TGTGCCACCAGTGCAGGAGCGGGAGTAGGCAATGAGCAGTTCTTC. Its protein product is CATSAGAGVGNEQFF.

Points on this clonotype: At one boundary the junction diverges from the germline segment, which might be a read error. The genes are TRBV9 and TRBJ2-2, with D perhaps matching TRBD1 (6 bases). Looked up from germline, CDR1 is SGDLS and CDR2 is YYNGEE. The CDR3 loop spans 15 amino acids. CDR3 sequence: CASSIVQGNAGELFF. In DNA form, the CDR3 reads TGTGCCAGCAGCATAGTCCAGGGGAACGCCGGGGAGCTGTTTTTT.